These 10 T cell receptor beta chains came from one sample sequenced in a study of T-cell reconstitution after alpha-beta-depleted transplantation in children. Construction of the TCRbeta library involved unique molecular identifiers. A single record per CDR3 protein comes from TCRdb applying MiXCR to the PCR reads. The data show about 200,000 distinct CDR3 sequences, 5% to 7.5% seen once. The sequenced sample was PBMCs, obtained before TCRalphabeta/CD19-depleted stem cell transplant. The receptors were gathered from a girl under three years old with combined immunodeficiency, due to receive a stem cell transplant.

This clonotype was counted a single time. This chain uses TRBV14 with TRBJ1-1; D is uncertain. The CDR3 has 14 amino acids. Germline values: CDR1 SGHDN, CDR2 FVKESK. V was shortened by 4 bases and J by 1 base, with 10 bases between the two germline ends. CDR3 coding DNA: TGTGCCAGCAGCCCGGCCGGGTGGAACACTGAAGCTTTCTTT. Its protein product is CASSPAGWNTEAFF. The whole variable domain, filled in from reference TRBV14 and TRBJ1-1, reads EAGVTQFPSHSVIEKGQTVTLRCDPISGHDNLYWYRRVMGKEIKFLLHFVKESKQDESGMPNNRFLAERTGGTYSTLKVQPAELEDSGVYFCASSPAGWNTEAFFGQGTRLTVV.

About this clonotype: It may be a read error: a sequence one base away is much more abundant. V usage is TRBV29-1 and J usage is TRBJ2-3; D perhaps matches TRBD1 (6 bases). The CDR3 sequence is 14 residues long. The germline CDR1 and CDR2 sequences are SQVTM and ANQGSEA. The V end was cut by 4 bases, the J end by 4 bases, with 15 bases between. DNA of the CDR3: TGCAGCGTTGTACCGAGGGGGAGAGCAGATACGCAGTATTTT. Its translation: CSVVPRGRADTQYF.

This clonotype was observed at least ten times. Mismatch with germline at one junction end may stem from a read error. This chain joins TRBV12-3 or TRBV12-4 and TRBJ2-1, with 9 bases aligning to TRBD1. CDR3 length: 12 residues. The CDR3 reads CASSSTGTGILF. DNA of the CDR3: TGTGCCAGCAGTTCCACCGGGACAGGGATTCTCTTC.

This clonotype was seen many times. The CDR3 nucleotides are TGTGCCAGCAGCCACGGGGAGCAGTTCTTC. Its protein is CASSHGEQFF. V is TRBV6-6 and J is TRBJ2-1; D call uncertain. Germline V gene lookup returns CDR1 MNHNY and CDR2 SVGAGI (reference sequence). CDR3 length: 10 residues. V was shortened by 6 bases and J by 10 bases, with 7 bases between the two germline ends.

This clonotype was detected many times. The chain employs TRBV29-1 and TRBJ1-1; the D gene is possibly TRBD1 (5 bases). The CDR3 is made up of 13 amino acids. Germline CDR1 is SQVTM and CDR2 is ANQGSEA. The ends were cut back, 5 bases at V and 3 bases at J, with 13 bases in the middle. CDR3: CSVLLTQDTEAFF. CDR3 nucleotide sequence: TGCAGCGTTCTGCTGACACAGGACACTGAAGCTTTCTTT.

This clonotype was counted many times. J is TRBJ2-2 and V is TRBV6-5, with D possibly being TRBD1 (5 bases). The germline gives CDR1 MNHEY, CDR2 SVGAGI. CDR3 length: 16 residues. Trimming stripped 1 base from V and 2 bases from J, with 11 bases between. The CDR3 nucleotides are TGTGCCAGCAGTTACTACACAGGAGTAAACACCGGGGAGCTGTTTTTT. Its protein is CASSYYTGVNTGELFF.

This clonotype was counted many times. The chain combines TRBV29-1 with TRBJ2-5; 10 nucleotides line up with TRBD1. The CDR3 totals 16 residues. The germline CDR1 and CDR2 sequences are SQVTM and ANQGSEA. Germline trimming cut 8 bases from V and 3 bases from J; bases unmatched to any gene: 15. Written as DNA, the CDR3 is TGCAGCTTCTCCGGGACAGGGGTTATTGGGGAAGAGACCCAGTACTTC. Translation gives CSFSGTGVIGEETQYF.

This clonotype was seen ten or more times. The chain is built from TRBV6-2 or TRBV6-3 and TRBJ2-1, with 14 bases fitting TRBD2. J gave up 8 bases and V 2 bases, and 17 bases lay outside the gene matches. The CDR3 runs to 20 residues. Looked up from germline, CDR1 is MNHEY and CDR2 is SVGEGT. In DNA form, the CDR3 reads TGTGCCAGCAGTTACGGACCAGGGCAACGAGGACTAGCGGGGGGAGATGAGCAGTTCTTC. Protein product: CASSYGPGQRGLAGGDEQFF.

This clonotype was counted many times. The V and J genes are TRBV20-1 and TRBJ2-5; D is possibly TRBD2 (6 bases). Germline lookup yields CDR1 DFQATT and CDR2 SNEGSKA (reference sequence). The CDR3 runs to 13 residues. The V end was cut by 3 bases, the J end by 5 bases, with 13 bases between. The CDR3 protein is CSARYPGLETQYF. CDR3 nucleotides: TGCAGTGCTAGGTACCCGGGACTCGAGACCCAGTACTTC.

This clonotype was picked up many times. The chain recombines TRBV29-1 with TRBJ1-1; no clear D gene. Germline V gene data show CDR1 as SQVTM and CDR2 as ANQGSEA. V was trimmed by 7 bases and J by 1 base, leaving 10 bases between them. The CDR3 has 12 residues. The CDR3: CSGLRENTEAFF. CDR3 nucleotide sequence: TGCAGCGGCCTCCGGGAGAACACTGAAGCTTTCTTT. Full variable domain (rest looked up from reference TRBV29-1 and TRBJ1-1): SAVISQKPSRDICQRGTSLTIQCQVDSQVTMMFWYRQQPGQSLTLIATANQGSEATYESGFVIDKFPISRPNLTFSTLTVSNMSPEDSSIYLCSGLRENTEAFFGQGTRLTVV.